This TCR beta chain stems from a study of graft-versus-host responses after intestinal transplantation. Germline V CDR1 and CDR2: SGDLS, YYNGEE. The V gene lost 0 bases and the J gene lost 5 bases, with 8 bases spanning the gap. This CDR3 comprises 13 residues. The assay was immunoSEQ multiplex PCR, and TCRdb's table has in-frame clones only and misses some. Of several thousand clones listed, approximately 98% were seen once; the top ten hold just under 0.25%. Sequenced here: PBMCs, sampled 23 days after intestinal transplant. The chain has TRBV9 and TRBJ1-2; D not resolved. The clonotype originates from a human patient who received an intestinal transplant, so some T cells may come from the graft donor. CDR3 coding DNA: TGTGCCAGCAGCGTAGGGACTTTTTATGGCTACACCTTC. This gives the protein CASSVGTFYGYTF.